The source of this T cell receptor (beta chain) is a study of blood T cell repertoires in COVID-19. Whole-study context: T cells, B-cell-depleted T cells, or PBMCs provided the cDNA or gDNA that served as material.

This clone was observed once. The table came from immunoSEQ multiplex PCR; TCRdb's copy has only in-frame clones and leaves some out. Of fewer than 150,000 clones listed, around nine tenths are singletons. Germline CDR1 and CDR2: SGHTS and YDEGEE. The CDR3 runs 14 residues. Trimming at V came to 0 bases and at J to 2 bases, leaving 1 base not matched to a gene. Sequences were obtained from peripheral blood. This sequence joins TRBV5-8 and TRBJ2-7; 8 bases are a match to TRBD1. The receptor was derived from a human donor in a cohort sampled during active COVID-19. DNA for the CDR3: TGTGCCAGCAGCTTGGCAGGGGGCACCTACGAGCAGTACTTC. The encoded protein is CASSLAGGTYEQYF.